Below are 4 T cell receptor beta chains sequenced from a single sample in a study of tumor-infiltrating lymphocytes in primary liver carcinoma. DNA and RNA were both co-extracted from 20-30 mg of bulk tissue that had not been sorted. From 500 ng total RNA, TCR beta cDNA was generated with a primer in the constant region. It was through three nested multiplex PCR rounds of slightly modified ARM-PCR that TCR beta libraries arose. The first two PCR rounds used TRBV1-TRBV30 forward primers with a C-beta reverse primer, roughly 10 cycles each. Using its own MiXCR run on the multiplex PCR reads, TCRdb lists one record per CDR3 protein. Of around 50,000 distinct CDR3 sequences listed, 60% to 75% are singletons. What was sequenced was liver tumor tissue from sampling region 3. Subset indicated: tumor region T3, left-lateral pole. These receptors were taken from a man between 35 and 55 years old with primary liver carcinoma and hepatitis B virus infection.

The V call is TRBV15, the J call TRBJ2-3; D gene unclear. Germline assignment: CDR1 LNHNV and CDR2 YYDKDF (reference sequence). Trimming stripped 0 bases from V and 0 bases from J, with 10 bases between. The CDR3 sequence is 16 residues long. The CDR3 region is CATSRDEMRSTDTQYF. The CDR3 bases are TGTGCCACCAGCAGAGATGAAATGCGAAGCACAGATACGCAGTATTTT.

J is TRBJ2-3 and V is TRBV28; the D gene could be TRBD1 or TRBD2 (6 bases each). The CDR3 consists of 15 residues. Germline V lookup: CDR1 MDHEN, CDR2 SYDVKM. Trimming pared 1 base from V and 2 bases from J, leaving 10 bases between. CDR3 residues: CASSLSGADTDTQYF. DNA of the CDR3: TGTGCCAGCAGTTTATCGGGGGCTGACACAGATACGCAGTATTTT.

The CDR3 sequence is CSAGRGNSGEQYF. The DNA for the CDR3 is TGCAGTGCGGGGCGGGGCAATAGTGGCGAGCAGTACTTC. This rearrangement joins TRBV29-1 to TRBJ2-7; TRBD2 might be the D (6 bases). Germline V CDR1 and CDR2: SQVTM, ANQGSEA. This CDR3 spans 13 amino acids.

As to this clonotype: The junction departs from germline at one end; a sequencing error may be responsible. The V call is TRBV6-6, the J call TRBJ1-6, with 10 bases that match TRBD1. CDR3 length: 15 residues. Germline CDR1 is MNHNY and CDR2 is SVGAGI (reference sequence). CDR3 coding DNA: TGCGCCAGCAGTTACTCCGGGACAGGGGATTCACTCCTCCACTTT. Amino acids: CASSYSGTGDSLLHF.